This T cell receptor (beta chain) came from a study of T cell responses to AZD1222 COVID-19 vaccine. On the study more broadly: Second doses were pooled across both intervals (about 4 or about 12 weeks).

Germline V gives CDR1 MNHEY, CDR2 SVGAGI. There are 16 residues in the CDR3. Trimming shortened V by 0 bases and J by 8 bases, and 14 bases separated the two germline ends. As concerns this clone: Antigen unknown.

Produced via immunoSEQ multiplex PCR; TCRdb's table is partial and in-frame only. Of about 160,000 clones in the sample, more than 85% are singletons; the top ten hold around 0.9%. Findings and limits, study-wide: Just five to seven people given AZD1222 tested seropositive at baseline.

Sequenced material: peripheral blood, taken on day 0 of AZD1222 vaccination. This TCR derives from an adult in good health. V is TRBV6-5 and J is TRBJ1-6; weak D call: TRBD1 (5 bases). CDR3 nucleotides: TGTGCCAGCAGTTACTCGAACGGGGGAGGCCATTCACCCCTCCACTTT. It codes for CASSYSNGGGHSPLHF.